Each of the 21 T cell receptor beta chains below was sequenced from the same sample in a study of regulatory T cells in long-lasting Graves disease. Time point here: newly diagnosed GD, antithyroid drugs for less than 3 months. RNA extracted from PBMCs served as the sequencing template. HTBI primers from iRepertoire and Arm-PCR of CDR3 regions yielded the TCR beta libraries. TCRdb independently ran MiXCR on the multiplex PCR reads; one entry per CDR3 protein. Among about 530,000 distinct CDR3 sequences listed, around 16% were seen once. These data are also associated with another study on T cells in Graves' hyperthyroidism and ophthalmopathy.

The source material was peripheral blood mononuclear cells (PBMCs), sampled at new diagnosis, from a patient treated with antithyroid drugs. Source of these receptors: a woman aged 35-65 years with Graves disease.

This clonotype has only a few counts. V gene TRBV9 combines with J gene TRBJ1-1, with D maybe TRBD1 (6 bases). Germline V lookup: CDR1 SGDLS, CDR2 YYNGEE. This CDR3 contains 16 residues. V was shortened by 0 bases and J by 2 bases, with 14 bases between the two germline ends. The CDR3, as DNA: TGTGCCAGCAGCGTAGAGGGGAGGGGGTTAAACACTGAAGCTTTCTTT. This encodes CASSVEGRGLNTEAFF.

This clonotype was observed at least ten times. J is TRBJ1-2 and V is TRBV12-3 or TRBV12-4, with unresolved D. Trimming took 4 bases from V and 3 from J, leaving 12 bases between them. This CDR3 has 14 amino acids. CDR3 nucleotide sequence: TGTGCCAGCAGTTCGGACGCTACGGACTATGGCTACACCTTC. It yields the protein CASSSDATDYGYTF.

This clonotype came up many times. The chain's CDR3 is CASSLTGGEYEQYF. CDR3 nucleotides: TGTGCCAGCAGCCTGACAGGGGGCGAATACGAGCAGTACTTC. The chain is built from TRBV3-1 and TRBJ2-7; TRBD1 matches at 10 bases. The J segment lost 4 bases and the V segment lost 4 bases, leaving 4 bases of the junction unmatched. This CDR3 spans 14 amino acids. Germline V gene lookup returns CDR1 LGHDT and CDR2 YNNKEL (reference sequence).

The chain uses TRBV3-1 and TRBJ2-1; D remains unclear. Germline lookup yields CDR1 LGHDT and CDR2 YNNKEL (reference sequence). V was clipped by 0 bases and J by 3 bases, with 15 bases between them. The CDR3 extends over 17 amino acids. The CDR3 coding sequence is TGTGCCAGCAGCCAAGATCTTGAGCACCAATTCTACAATGAGCAGTTCTTC. Protein product: CASSQDLEHQFYNEQFF.

V is TRBV12-3 or TRBV12-4 and J is TRBJ1-6, with no clear D. There are 14 residues in the CDR3. V was pared by 3 bases and J by 7 bases, with 10 bases between. The CDR3 sequence is CASSLRVGNSPLHF. The CDR3, as DNA: TGTGCCAGCAGTTTGCGGGTAGGGAATTCACCCCTCCACTTT.

This clonotype was seen repeatedly, ten times or more. This chain uses TRBV30 with TRBJ2-1; TRBD2 is a possible D gene (6 bases). This CDR3 spans 16 amino acids. Germline loops: CDR1 GTSNPN, CDR2 SVGIG (reference sequence). V lost 0 bases, J lost 4 bases, and 16 bases lay in between. In DNA form, the CDR3 reads TGTGCCTGGAGTGTAGCGGGTAAACCCCCATACAATGAGCAGTTCTTC. It encodes CAWSVAGKPPYNEQFF.

In this sample, this clonotype turned up many times. V and J are TRBV6-2 or TRBV6-3 and TRBJ2-1, with D possibly being TRBD2 (5 bases). V was cut by 7 bases and J by 0 bases, with 16 bases left in between. CDR3 length: 16 amino acids. CDR1 is MNHEY, CDR2 SVGEGT, per germline. In DNA form, the CDR3 reads TGTGCCAGCACCCAAGATGGGAGCTTCTCCTACAATGAGCAGTTCTTC. Translation gives CASTQDGSFSYNEQFF.

This clonotype was seen many times. This chain uses TRBV28 with TRBJ1-1; a weak D match, TRBD1 (5 bases). This CDR3 has 16 amino acids. CDR1 MDHEN and CDR2 SYDVKM come from the germline V gene. V was clipped by 6 bases and J by 1 base, with 18 bases between them. CDR3 coding DNA: TGTGCCAGCAGCCCTCGACGGGGGGTTCCGAACACTGAAGCTTTCTTT. Protein product: CASSPRRGVPNTEAFF.

The table lists this clonotype with many counts. V usage is TRBV11-3 and J usage is TRBJ2-1; D is uncertain. CDR3 length: 16 amino acids. Germline V gives CDR1 SGHNT, CDR2 YENEEA. Between the trimmed V and J ends, which lost 3 bases and 3 bases, there was a span of 15 bases. The chain's CDR3 is CASSFSNLLRYNEQFF. The CDR3 DNA reads as TGTGCCAGCAGCTTTAGTAACCTCCTTCGCTACAATGAGCAGTTCTTC.

This clonotype was counted at least ten times. The chain combines TRBV27 with TRBJ1-5; TRBD1 is a possible D gene (6 bases). The CDR3 loop spans 15 amino acids. Per the germline V gene, CDR1 is MNHEY and CDR2 is SMNVEV (reference sequence). V gave up 6 bases and J gave up 4 bases, with 16 bases separating them. The CDR3 spells CASSLTGSSNQPQHF. The CDR3 DNA reads TGTGCCAGCAGCTTGACAGGTTCAAGTAATCAGCCCCAGCATTTT.

This clonotype has a count of ten or more. The chain couples TRBV10-3 to TRBJ1-5, with D unclear. The CDR3 extends over 13 amino acids. Germline V CDR1 and CDR2: ENHRY, SYGVKD. The V gene lost 6 bases and the J gene lost 1 base, with 7 bases spanning the gap. The CDR3 sequence is CAISDNSNQPQHF. The CDR3, as DNA: TGTGCCATCAGCGACAACAGCAATCAGCCCCAGCATTTT.

This clonotype came up many times. One junction end disagrees with the germline gene, perhaps due to a read error. The chain uses TRBV5-1 and TRBJ2-7; possibly TRBD2 for D (6 bases). The length of the CDR3 is 15 residues. Germline V gene lookup returns CDR1 SGHRS and CDR2 YFSETQ. In nucleotides, the CDR3 is TGTGCCAGCAGCCCACGGGACTCCCAAAGCAGCGAGCAGTACTTC. It translates to CASSPRDSQSSEQYF.

This clonotype was seen many times. This chain links TRBV28 with TRBJ1-5; D possibly corresponds to TRBD1 (5 bases). The germline V gene encodes CDR1 MDHEN and CDR2 SYDVKM. V was cut by 6 bases and J by 5 bases, with 20 bases left in between. The CDR3 consists of 16 residues. The CDR3 spells CASRPPGQGPYQPQHF. The CDR3 DNA is TGTGCCAGCAGACCCCCGGGGCAGGGACCCTATCAGCCCCAGCATTTT.

This clonotype was picked up many times. The gene calls are TRBV7-3 and TRBJ1-2, with D unresolved. Germline CDR1 SGHTA, CDR2 FQGTGA. V lost 1 base and J 0 bases, leaving 18 bases between the germline ends. The CDR3 sequence is 18 residues long. CDR3 protein: CASSLKFGDGGPNYGYTF. CDR3 DNA: TGTGCCAGCAGCTTAAAGTTCGGCGATGGCGGACCTAACTATGGCTACACCTTC. The full variable domain, rest sourced from reference TRBV7-3 and TRBJ1-2, is GAGVSQTPSNKVTEKGKYVELRCDPISGHTALYWYRQSLGQGPEFLIYFQGTGAADDSGLPNDRFFAVRPEGSVSTLKIQRTERGDSAVYLCASSLKFGDGGPNYGYTFGSGTRLTVV.

In its sample, this clonotype was seen many times. V is TRBV20-1 and J is TRBJ1-5, with 7 bases lining up with TRBD1. Looked up from germline, CDR1 is DFQATT and CDR2 is SNEGSKA (reference sequence). The CDR3 contains 15 residues. The ends lost 6 bases at V and 7 bases at J; junction bases unmatched: 15. The CDR3 nucleotides are TGCAGTGCCATGCGGGGAGGGGGCTCGGGGCAGCCCCAGCATTTT. It translates to CSAMRGGGSGQPQHF.

This clonotype was seen many times. V usage is TRBV5-5 and J usage is TRBJ2-7; D may match TRBD1 or TRBD2 (5 bases each). Trimming shortened V by 4 bases and J by 7 bases, and 21 bases separated the two germline ends. The germline gives CDR1 SGHKS, CDR2 YYEKEE (reference sequence). The CDR3 spans 15 residues. Here the CDR3 reads CASSHAPRGEWEQYF. CDR3 in DNA: TGTGCCAGCAGCCATGCTCCAAGAGGGGAGTGGGAGCAGTACTTC.

This clonotype appeared many times. This chain uses TRBV11-3 with TRBJ2-7; TRBD1 agrees at 7 bases. Looked up from germline, CDR1 is SGHNT and CDR2 is YENEEA. V lost 7 bases, J lost 5 bases, and 5 bases stayed unmatched. The CDR3 runs to 12 residues. The CDR3 nucleotides are TGTGCCAGCAACCGGGACAGCAACGAGCAGTACTTC. Translated, it gives CASNRDSNEQYF. Full variable domain (outside the CDR3, taken from reference TRBV11-3 and TRBJ2-7): EAGVVQSPRYKIIEKKQPVAFWCNPISGHNTLYWYLQNLGQGPELLIRYENEEAVDDSQLPKDRFSAERLKGVDSTLKIQPAELGDSAVYLCASNRDSNEQYFGPGTRLTVT.

This clonotype was counted ten times or more. The rearrangement uses TRBV2 and TRBJ1-4; possible D gene TRBD1, 6 bases. From germline, CDR1 is SNHLY and CDR2 FYNNEI. With 1 base removed from V and 6 bases from J, the gap between germline ends came to 12 bases. CDR3 length: 15 amino acids. The CDR3 spells CASSEDRVLYEKLFF. The CDR3 coding sequence is TGTGCCAGCAGTGAAGACAGGGTCCTTTATGAAAAACTGTTTTTT.

This clonotype was recorded once. The chain employs TRBV7-8 and TRBJ2-4, with 10 bases identical to TRBD1. There are 16 residues in the CDR3. The trim removed 5 bases at V and 2 bases at J, leaving 6 bases unmatched. In germline, CDR1 is SGHVS, CDR2 FQNEAQ. The CDR3 here is CASSPGTGETKNIQYF. CDR3 in DNA: TGTGCCAGCAGCCCGGGGACAGGGGAGACCAAAAACATTCAGTACTTC.

This chain connects TRBV25-1 to TRBJ2-4, with D possibly TRBD1 on 6 matching bases. Trimming shortened V by 6 bases and J by 5 bases, and 11 bases separated the two germline ends. The germline gives CDR1 MGHDK, CDR2 SYGVNS. CDR3 length: 13 amino acids. The CDR3 DNA reads as TGTGCCAGCAGCGGGGACAACCAAAACATTCAGTACTTC. Protein: CASSGDNQNIQYF.

This clonotype was counted at least ten times. This sequence joins TRBV2 and TRBJ2-1; possible D gene TRBD2, 5 bases. Trimming shortened V by 4 bases and J by 10 bases, and 20 bases separated the two germline ends. The germline gives CDR1 SNHLY, CDR2 FYNNEI. The CDR3 is made up of 15 amino acids. The DNA for the CDR3 is TGTGCCAGCAGTGTAGGAGGCGGGCCTAGCAGGGAGCAGTTCTTC. This translates into CASSVGGGPSREQFF.